These T cell receptor beta chains were read from a single sample in a study of cytomegalovirus exposure and HLA in healthy donors. TCRdb keeps only in-frame clones here, not all; method: immunoSEQ multiplex PCR. There are about 94,000 clones in the sample; 65% to 80% occur only once, and approximately 6.4% lies in the top ten. The sample comprised PBMCs. The origin of the receptors is a middle-aged man in good health and CMV-seropositive. Both conserved end residues are part of each CDR3. The D gene is left open where the match is weak. Size tells how often a clone was seen (once, few, many) or the class of an expanded clone, and some rows leave it out.

J,D,size,V,CDR3,DNA
TRBJ2-6,TRBD1,.,TRBV2,CASSVGQGAFTGANVLTF,TGTGCCAGCAGTGTGGGACAGGGGGCGTTCACTGGGGCCAACGTCCTGACTTTC
TRBJ2-3,.,.,TRBV19,CASSITGEGADTQYF,TGTGCCAGTAGTATAACCGGGGAGGGGGCAGATACGCAGTATTTT
TRBJ2-6,TRBD1,few,TRBV6-4,CASSDRGRGGANVLTF,TGTGCCAGCTCTGACAGGGGGCGAGGTGGGGCCAACGTCCTGACTTTC
TRBJ2-7,.,.,TRBV4-1,CASSLTTRGRRADTYEQYF,TGCGCCAGCAGCCTTACGACTAGGGGAAGGAGAGCGGATACCTACGAGCAGTACTTC
TRBJ2-4,TRBD1,once,TRBV7-2,CASRDRSPGDIQYF,TGTGCCAGCAGGGACAGGTCCCCCGGAGACATTCAGTACTTC
TRBJ2-2,TRBD2,.,TRBV5-4,CASSIGTSGGAPGELFF,TGTGCCAGCAGCATCGGGACTAGCGGGGGGGCCCCCGGGGAGCTGTTTTTT
TRBJ2-5,.,few,TRBV7-7,CASSLAPGVGETQYF,TGTGCTAGCAGCTTAGCGCCGGGGGTAGGAGAGACCCAGTACTTC
TRBJ2-2,.,.,TRBV7-7,CASSLYGDGELFF,TGTGCTAGCAGCTTATACGGGGACGGGGAGCTGTTTTTT
TRBJ1-5,.,.,TRBV6-5,CASRESSGGNQPQHF,TGTGCCAGCAGGGAAAGTAGTGGAGGCAATCAGCCCCAGCATTTT
TRBJ2-2,.,.,TRBV19,CASNQAGYAGELFF,TGTGCCAGTAACCAGGCAGGATATGCCGGGGAGCTGTTTTTT
TRBJ2-7,.,.,TRBV7-8,CASSPLAAAGEQYF,TGTGCCAGCAGCCCGTTAGCGGCCGCGGGGGAGCAGTACTTC
TRBJ1-2,.,.,TRBV5-1,CASSYTRDGYTF,TGCGCCAGCAGCTACACCAGGGATGGCTACACCTTC
TRBJ1-1,.,.,TRBV9,CASSVAGGGNTEAFF,TGTGCCAGCAGCGTAGCGGGGGGAGGTAACACTGAAGCTTTCTTT
TRBJ1-2,TRBD1,.,TRBV29-1,CSSRGLDYGYTF,TGCAGCTCTAGGGGGCTGGACTATGGCTACACCTTC
TRBJ2-7,.,.,TRBV13,CASSLGWSEQYF,TGTGCCAGCAGCTTAGGGTGGAGCGAGCAGTACTTC
TRBJ1-2,TRBD1,.,TRBV28,CASSLLGQAGYGYTF,TGTGCCAGCAGTTTGCTCGGACAGGCGGGCTATGGCTACACCTTC
TRBJ1-3,.,.,TRBV6-5,CASSYDRTGNTIYF,TGTGCCAGCAGTTACGACAGAACTGGAAACACCATATATTTT
TRBJ2-3,.,.,TRBV28,CASSLPQGHDTQYF,TGTGCCAGCAGTTTACCTCAGGGGCATGATACGCAGTATTTT